The clone carrying this T cell receptor (beta chain) was recorded many times. The time point here: sample taken at primary tumor resection. Sequencing of whole RNA from tumor, nontumor lung or frozen PBMC involved no sorting. Samples came from roughly 72 TRACERx patients with untreated early-stage lung cancer. CDR1 and CDR2 from the germline V gene are SGHAT and FQNNGV. V dropped 1 base and J dropped 7 bases, with 10 bases sitting between them. The CDR3 length is 13 residues. These data are taken from a study of spatial heterogeneity in lung cancer. For the study at large: The average appearance count of each unique TCR and UMI combination in raw reads was more than nine.

MiXCR, run by TCRdb on the 5' RACE reads, gives a single entry per CDR3 protein. The sample consists of under 40,000 distinct CDR3 sequences, around 5.5% of them appearing once. The chain carries TRBV11-2 and TRBJ2-5; tentatively, D is TRBD2 (5 bases). The sequence was collected from a female donor with early-stage non-small cell lung cancer. Sequencing used PBMCs, obtained at surgery. CDR3 sequence reads: CASSLGREGTQYF. In DNA, the CDR3 is TGTGCCAGCAGCTTAGGACGGGAAGGGACCCAGTACTTC.